This entry describes one T cell receptor beta chain. TCRdb keeps only in-frame clones here, not all; method: immunoSEQ multiplex PCR. The sample lists 200,000 to 250,000 clones, around 88% occurring once. This sample is part of a study of blood T cell repertoires in COVID-19. In the study overall: The United States, Italy and Spain were the sources of the acute and convalescent COVID-19 samples. PBMCs, B-cell-depleted T cells, or T cells were the source of the cDNA or gDNA that made up the material.

Germline CDR1 SGHTA, CDR2 FQGTGA. The length of the CDR3 is 15 residues. The J segment lost 7 bases and the V segment lost 1 base, leaving 5 bases of the junction unmatched. The age range of participants was about 18 to 100 years, with residence in about two dozen US areas. No more than 2 weeks before study entry, exposed participants had met a case of COVID-19. The J gene is TRBJ2-2, the V gene TRBV7-3, with TRBD1 identical over 8 bases. The sequence derives from a woman aged 30 to 39 who had been exposed to COVID-19. Sequencing was done on a sample of PBMCs or T cells enriched from blood (not recorded which). The CDR3 spells CASSLIQGAGGELFF. Here the CDR3 DNA reads TGTGCCAGCAGCTTAATCCAGGGGGCGGGCGGGGAGCTGTTTTTT.